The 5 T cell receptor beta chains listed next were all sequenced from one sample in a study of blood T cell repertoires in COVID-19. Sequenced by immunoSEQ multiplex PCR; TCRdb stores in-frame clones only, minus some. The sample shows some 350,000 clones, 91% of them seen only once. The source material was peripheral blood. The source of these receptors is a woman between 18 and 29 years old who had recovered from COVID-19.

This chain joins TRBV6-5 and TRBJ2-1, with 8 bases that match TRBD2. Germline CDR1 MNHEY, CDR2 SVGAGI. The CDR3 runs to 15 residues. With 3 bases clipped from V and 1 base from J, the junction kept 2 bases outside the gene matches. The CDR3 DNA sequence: TGTGCCAGCAGTTATGTAGCGGGGTCCTACAATGAGCAGTTCTTC. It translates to CASSYVAGSYNEQFF.

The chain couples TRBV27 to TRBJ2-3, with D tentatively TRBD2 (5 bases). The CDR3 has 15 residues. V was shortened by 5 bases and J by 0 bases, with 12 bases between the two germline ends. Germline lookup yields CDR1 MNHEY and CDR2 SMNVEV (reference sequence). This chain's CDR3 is CASSGLFTSTDTQYF. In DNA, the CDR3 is TGTGCCAGCAGTGGACTTTTTACTAGCACAGATACGCAGTATTTT.

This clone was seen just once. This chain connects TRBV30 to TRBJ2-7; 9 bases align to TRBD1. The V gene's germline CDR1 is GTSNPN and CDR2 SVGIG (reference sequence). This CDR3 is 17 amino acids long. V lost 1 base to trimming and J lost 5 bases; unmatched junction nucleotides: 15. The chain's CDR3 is CAWSDHVSGTGKNEQYV. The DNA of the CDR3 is TGTGCCTGGAGTGACCATGTATCCGGGACAGGGAAAAACGAGCAGTACGTC.

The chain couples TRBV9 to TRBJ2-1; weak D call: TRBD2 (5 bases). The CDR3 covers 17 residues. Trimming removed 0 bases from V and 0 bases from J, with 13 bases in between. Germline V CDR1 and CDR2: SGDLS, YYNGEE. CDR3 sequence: CASSVGGSPFSYNEQFF. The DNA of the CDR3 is TGTGCCAGCAGCGTAGGTGGGAGTCCATTCTCCTACAATGAGCAGTTCTTC.

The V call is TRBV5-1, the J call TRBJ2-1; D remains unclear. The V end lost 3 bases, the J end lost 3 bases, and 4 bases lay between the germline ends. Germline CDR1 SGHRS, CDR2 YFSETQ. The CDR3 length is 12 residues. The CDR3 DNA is TGCGCCAGCAGCTCCAACTACAATGAGCAGTTCTTC. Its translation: CASSSNYNEQFF. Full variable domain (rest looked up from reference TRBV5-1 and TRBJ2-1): KAGVTQTPRYLIKTRGQQVTLSCSPISGHRSVSWYQQTPGQGLQFLFEYFSETQRNKGNFPGRFSGRQFSNSRSEMNVSTLELGDSALYLCASSSNYNEQFFGPGTRLTVL.